This is a list of T cell receptor beta chains from one sample in a study of T-cell reconstitution after alpha-beta-depleted transplantation in children. Each CDR3 protein gets one entry after TCRdb re-called the PCR reads with MiXCR. Here the sample spans roughly 200,000 distinct CDR3 sequences, about 8.7% being singletons. The source material was PBMCs, mostly from graft donor cells, sampled 360 days after TCRalphabeta/CD19-depleted stem cell transplant. The receptors were sampled from a male patient under 10 years old who had a stem cell transplant for acute myeloid leukemia, so the T cells may come from the graft donor. CDR3s include the opening cysteine and the closing phenylalanine or tryptophan. The order of the fields is clone size, J gene, V gene, D gene, CDR3 length, CDR3 protein, CDR3 DNA. A D gene is named only where the DNA matches it firmly. Some rows have no size entry. The others give once, few or many, or a class for an expanded clone.

many | TRBJ2-2 | TRBV29-1 | NA | 12 | CSVGTNTGELFF | TGCAGCGTTGGGACAAACACCGGGGAGCTGTTTTTT
few | TRBJ2-2 | TRBV24-1 | TRBD1 | 15 | CATSDPDRDTGELFF | TGTGCCACCAGTGATCCAGACAGGGACACCGGGGAGCTGTTTTTT
few | TRBJ2-1 | TRBV12-3/TRBV12-4 | TRBD2 | 19 | CASSWDRTSGRPRPNEQFF | TGTGCCAGCAGTTGGGATCGGACTAGCGGGAGGCCTCGGCCCAATGAGCAGTTCTTC
many | TRBJ2-3 | TRBV29-1 | TRBD2 | 14 | CSAWTSGRTDTQYF | TGCAGCGCTTGGACTAGCGGACGAACGGATACGCAGTATTTT
NA | TRBJ2-1 | TRBV12-3/TRBV12-4 | NA | 16 | CASTSTSSSSYNEQFF | TGTGCCAGCACGTCGACTAGTTCCAGCTCCTACAATGAGCAGTTCTTC
few | TRBJ2-7 | TRBV12-3/TRBV12-4 | NA | 11 | CASGDGYEQYF | TGTGCCAGCGGGGACGGCTACGAGCAGTACTTC
NA | TRBJ2-5 | TRBV24-1 | TRBD1 | 15 | CATSDPSTGGETQYF | TGTGCCACCAGTGATCCCTCGACAGGGGGGGAGACCCAGTACTTC
NA | TRBJ1-2 | TRBV19 | TRBD1 | 16 | CASSITKGGRGYGYTF | TGTGCCAGTAGTATTACGAAAGGGGGCCGTGGCTATGGCTACACCTTC
many | TRBJ2-7 | TRBV4-1 | TRBD1 | 15 | CASSQVTGAHYEQYF | TGCGCCAGCAGCCAAGTAACAGGGGCCCACTACGAGCAGTACTTC
many | TRBJ2-1 | TRBV12-3/TRBV12-4 | NA | 15 | CASSLEGFTYNEQFF | TGTGCCAGCAGTTTAGAGGGATTTACCTACAATGAGCAGTTCTTC
many | TRBJ1-1 | TRBV5-1 | TRBD1 | 16 | CASSFPGQGADTEAFF | TGCGCCAGCAGCTTCCCCGGACAGGGAGCGGACACTGAAGCTTTCTTT
NA | TRBJ1-5 | TRBV10-3 | NA | 12 | CAISERGQPQHF | TGTGCCATCAGTGAAAGGGGTCAGCCCCAGCATTTT
few | TRBJ2-3 | TRBV5-1 | TRBD2 | 17 | CASSLVSGTSSTDTQYF | TGCGCCAGCAGCTTGGTTAGCGGGACTAGCAGCACAGATACGCAGTATTTT
NA | TRBJ2-3 | TRBV6-5 | NA | 12 | CASSYDLLALDF | TGTGCCAGCAGTTACGACCTTTTGGCCCTGGATTTT
many | TRBJ2-7 | TRBV6-5 | NA | 14 | CASSYSSGPYEQYF | TGTGCCAGCAGTTACTCGTCTGGACCTTACGAGCAGTACTTC
NA | TRBJ1-2 | TRBV20-1 | TRBD1 | 15 | CSATLGQGADYGYTF | TGCAGTGCTACACTGGGACAGGGGGCGGACTATGGCTACACCTTC
many | TRBJ1-1 | TRBV2 | NA | 14 | CASNLQGGGTEAFF | TGTGCCAGCAATCTACAGGGAGGGGGCACTGAAGCTTTCTTT
many | TRBJ2-5 | TRBV4-2 | TRBD2 | 19 | CASSQENRRKLAGKETQYF | TGTGCCAGCAGCCAAGAGAATAGAAGGAAACTAGCGGGAAAGGAGACCCAGTACTTC
NA | TRBJ1-2 | TRBV12-3/TRBV12-4 | NA | 14 | CASSSERSRFGYTF | TGTGCCAGCAGTTCTGAGAGGTCGAGGTTTGGCTACACCTTC
many | TRBJ1-1 | TRBV29-1 | NA | 11 | CSDGPNTEAFF | TGCAGCGACGGGCCGAACACTGAAGCTTTCTTT
NA | TRBJ2-7 | TRBV20-1 | TRBD1 | 13 | CSAGTAYSYEQYF | TGCAGTGCCGGGACAGCGTACTCCTACGAGCAGTACTTC
many | TRBJ1-5 | TRBV7-8 | NA | 15 | CASSPGVGSNQPQHF | TGTGCCAGCAGCCCCGGGGTTGGAAGCAATCAGCCCCAGCATTTT
few | TRBJ2-3 | TRBV7-9 | NA | 13 | CASSSLGADTQYF | TGTGCCAGCAGCTCCCTAGGGGCGGATACGCAGTATTTT
NA | TRBJ2-3 | TRBV4-1 | NA | 13 | CASSHGFTDTQYF | TGCGCCAGCAGCCACGGATTTACAGATACGCAGTATTTT
NA | TRBJ2-3 | TRBV10-3 | TRBD2 | 16 | CAISRGASGSADTQYF | TGTGCCATCAGCCGAGGGGCTAGCGGGAGCGCAGATACGCAGTATTTT
NA | TRBJ1-5 | TRBV12-3/TRBV12-4 | TRBD1 | 14 | CASSGTGGHQPQHF | TGTGCCAGCAGTGGGACAGGGGGCCACCAGCCCCAGCATTTT
many | TRBJ2-5 | TRBV5-1 | NA | 12 | CASSLQGETQYF | TGCGCCAGCAGCTTGCAGGGGGAGACCCAGTACTTC
many | TRBJ2-1 | TRBV9 | NA | 15 | CASSVDAFSYNEQFF | TGTGCCAGCAGCGTAGATGCCTTCTCCTACAATGAGCAGTTCTTC
many | TRBJ2-2 | TRBV5-1 | TRBD2 | 16 | CASSFLAGTNTGELFF | TGCGCCAGCAGCTTTCTAGCGGGGACGAACACCGGGGAGCTGTTTTTT
NA | TRBJ2-2 | TRBV10-3 | TRBD2 | 21 | CAIKHTMLAGGRNRNTGELFF | TGTGCCATCAAGCACACAATGCTGGCGGGAGGGCGAAACAGGAACACCGGGGAGCTGTTTTTT
medium-sized | TRBJ1-5 | TRBV7-8 | TRBD1 | 15 | CASSPLQGAYQPQHF | TGTGCCAGCAGCCCCTTACAGGGGGCTTACCAGCCCCAGCATTTT
many | TRBJ2-2 | TRBV7-3 | NA | 15 | CASSLTTGNTGELFF | TGTGCCAGCAGCTTAACGACGGGAAACACCGGGGAGCTGTTTTTT
NA | TRBJ2-2 | TRBV4-3 | NA | 18 | CASSQDNRGRVRDGELFF | TGCGCCAGCAGCCAAGATAACAGGGGGAGGGTACGGGACGGGGAGCTGTTTTTT
NA | TRBJ2-6 | TRBV7-2 | TRBD2 | 18 | CASSRRTSADSGANVLTF | TGTGCCAGCAGCCGCCGGACTAGCGCGGACTCTGGGGCCAACGTCCTGACTTTC
few | TRBJ2-1 | TRBV4-1 | TRBD2 | 16 | CASRFWREAFYNEQFF | TGCGCCAGCAGGTTCTGGCGGGAGGCCTTTTACAATGAGCAGTTCTTC
many | TRBJ1-6 | TRBV5-8 | NA | 16 | CASSGGQKFYNSPLHF | TGTGCCAGCAGCGGGGGGCAGAAGTTCTATAATTCACCCCTCCACTTT
few | TRBJ2-2 | TRBV5-5 | NA | 15 | CASSFQGRSTGELFF | TGTGCCAGCAGCTTTCAAGGGAGGAGCACCGGGGAGCTGTTTTTT